This record covers a single TCR beta chain. What it recognizes is unknown. This CDR3 has 13 amino acids. Between the trimmed V and J ends, which lost 3 bases and 1 base, there was a span of 6 bases. The germline CDR1 and CDR2 sequences are SGHTA and FQGNSA. These data belong to a study of post-analysis software for immune sequencing data. Turning to the study itself: Courses of disease covered relapsing-remitting, secondary progressive and progressive-relapsing multiple sclerosis.

Unique molecular identifiers had been added to the TCR beta cDNA libraries. T cells numbering about 0.9 to 11 million yielded around 500,000 cDNA molecules. TCRdb processed the PCR reads anew with MiXCR; each CDR3 protein has one entry. The profile covers hundreds of thousands of distinct CDR3 sequences, with approximately 60% appearing a single time and 11% taken by the ten largest. General observations from the study: TRBV segments more frequent in patients than in controls numbered roughly 5 and included TRBV5-6, TRBV5-1 and TRBV20-1. Strong same-batch co-clustering of samples appeared with F measure clustering. Comparison with controls showed significantly lower normalized Chao1 diversity in multiple sclerosis patients.

This TCR derives from a girl aged 2-10 years with multiple sclerosis. Sequenced: blood. The chain recombines TRBV7-2 with TRBJ1-1; the D is unclear. CDR3 nucleotide sequence: TGTGCCAGCAGCTTTCCGAGGAACACTGAAGCTTTCTTT. Residues: CASSFPRNTEAFF.